This passage covers 26 T cell receptor beta chains from one sample sequenced in a study of T cell clonality in common variable immunodeficiency. Measured with immunoSEQ multiplex PCR; TCRdb has only the in-frame clones, and not every one. The data show under 45,000 clones, with none appearing a single time. Sample: peripheral blood mononuclear cells. The source is a person aged 18 to 75 in good health.

This clone was observed many times. The read is 3 residues too short to cover the CDR3 end, so that end is filled in from the germline J gene. The rearrangement links TRBV4-1 to TRBJ2-7; 7 bases fit TRBD2. The CDR3 is 17 residues long. CDR1 is MGHRA, CDR2 YSYEKL, per germline. Losses at the gene ends were 4 bases for V and 3 bases for J; bases not matched to a gene: 15. Partial CDR3 DNA: TGCGCCAGCAGCCCGTATCTGCTAGGCGGGGGTATCTACGAG. As protein: CASSPYLLGGGIYE. Given in full, the CDR3 is CASSPYLLGGGIYEQYF.

The table lists this clone with a few counts. The read terminates 3 residues ahead of where the CDR3 ends, so the germline J gene completes it. V is TRBV18 and J is TRBJ1-2; tentatively, D is TRBD1 (5 bases). The CDR3 consists of 16 residues. Germline CDR1 KGHSH, CDR2 LQKENI. Trimming stripped 3 bases from V and 0 bases from J, with 14 bases between. Partial CDR3 DNA: TGTGCCAGCTCACCGGCTACAGGCCCTTCTAACTATGGC. It translates to CASSPATGPSNYG. The entire CDR3 protein is CASSPATGPSNYGYTF.

This clone was observed at least ten times. The read ends 3 residues before the CDR3 terminus; that terminus is restored from the germline J gene. The V gene is TRBV20-1, the J gene TRBJ1-2, with 9 bases fitting TRBD1. V was clipped by 5 bases and J by 7 bases; unmatched bases: 5. This CDR3 has 12 residues. Per germline, CDR1 DFQATT and CDR2 SNEGSKA (reference sequence). CDR3 bases read: TGCAGTGCTTTTGACAGGGGGGGTGGC. This gives the protein CSAFDRGGG. In full, the CDR3 reads CSAFDRGGGYTF.

This clone was seen repeatedly, ten times or more. Sequencing ends 3 residues short of the CDR3 end; the germline J gene provides the rest. The gene calls are TRBV9 and TRBJ2-5, with TRBD1 matching over 9 bases. Germline lookup yields CDR1 SGDLS and CDR2 YYNGEE. The CDR3 runs to 15 residues. The V gene end was trimmed by 3 bases and the J gene end by 2 bases; junction bases not matched to a gene: 5. CDR3 DNA (partial): TGTGCCAGCAGCGAGGGGACAGGGACGCAAGAGACC. Translated, it gives CASSEGTGTQET. The entire CDR3 is CASSEGTGTQETQYF.

This clone was seen at least ten times. The sequence runs out 3 residues before the end of the CDR3; the remainder is reconstructed from the germline J gene. The chain combines TRBV7-9 with TRBJ2-2; D may be TRBD1 (5 bases). Per the germline V gene, CDR1 is SEHNR and CDR2 is FQNEAQ (reference sequence). The CDR3 sequence is 14 residues long. V was clipped by 5 bases and J by 1 base, with 8 bases between them. This CDR3 reads CASSVTVNTGELFF. CDR3 bases read: TGTGCCAGCAGCGTGACAGTGAACACCGGGGAG.

This clone was counted ten times or more. The CDR3 goes on 3 residues after the read ends, and that part is filled in from the germline J gene. The chain has TRBV2 and TRBJ2-5, with a weak D call TRBD2 (6 bases). Germline V gene sequence: CDR1 SNHLY, CDR2 FYNNEI. The CDR3 extends over 15 amino acids. Trimming took 3 bases from V and 5 from J, leaving 16 bases between them. The CDR3 bases that were read are TGTGCCAGCAGTGAGTTGGGGGGTACGTCGGAGACC. Amino acids: CASSELGGTSET. The CDR3 in its entirety is CASSELGGTSETQYF. The entire variable domain, with the rest obtained from reference TRBV2 and TRBJ2-5, is as follows: EPEVTQTPSHQVTQMGQEVILRCVPISNHLYFYWYRQILGQKVEFLVSFYNNEISEKSEIFDDQFSVERPDGSNFTLKIRSTKLEDSAMYFCASSELGGTSETQYFGPGTRLLVL.

Concerning this clone: Read sequence stops 3 residues before the CDR3 end, and the germline J gene provides the missing end. The rearrangement links TRBV20-1 to TRBJ2-7, with D perhaps given as TRBD1 or TRBD2 (5 bases each). This CDR3 comprises 14 residues. Germline loops: CDR1 DFQATT, CDR2 SNEGSKA (reference sequence). V was pared by 1 base and J by 3 bases, with 13 bases between. This CDR3 reads CSARAPGRDYEQYF. The covered CDR3 bases are TGCAGTGCTAGAGCTCCAGGGAGAGACTACGAG.

This clone has ten or more counts. Read coverage stops 3 residues before the CDR3 terminus; the germline J gene supplies the remainder. The chain is built from TRBV6-1 and TRBJ2-5, with 11 bases lining up with TRBD2. V was clipped by 2 bases and J by 2 bases; unmatched bases: 4. In germline, CDR1 is MNHNS, CDR2 SASEGT. This CDR3 has 16 residues. The CDR3 here is CASSELGLADQETQYF. CDR3 bases read: TGTGCCAGCAGTGAATTGGGACTAGCGGATCAAGAGACC.

This clone was seen many times. Partial CDR3 DNA: TGCAGTGCTAGAGACCCCCCGTGGCGGAGCGGTACAGATACG. It codes for CSARDPPWRSGTDT. The entire CDR3 protein reads CSARDPPWRSGTDTQYF. This chain uses TRBV20-1 with TRBJ2-3, with D tentatively TRBD2 (5 bases). With the read ending 3 residues before the CDR3 end, the germline J gene is used to fill in that end. The CDR3 loop spans 17 amino acids. CDR1 is DFQATT, CDR2 SNEGSKA, per germline (reference sequence). Trimming pared 0 bases from V and 3 bases from J, leaving 19 bases between.

This clone occurred a few times. From the germline J gene comes the end of the CDR3, since the read stops 3 residues before it. The rearrangement links TRBV5-1 to TRBJ2-7; perhaps TRBD1 as D (5 bases). The V end lost 4 bases, the J end lost 2 bases, and 10 bases lay between the germline ends. Looked up from germline, CDR1 is SGHRS and CDR2 is YFSETQ. The CDR3 has 13 amino acids. CDR3 sequence reads: CASSATETYEQYF. The part of the CDR3 DNA that was read is TGCGCCAGCAGCGCGACAGAGACCTACGAG.

The sample holds many counts of this clone. The read ends 3 residues before the CDR3 terminus; that terminus is restored from the germline J gene. The chain carries TRBV30 and TRBJ2-3; 7 bases are shared with TRBD1. The CDR3 has 12 residues. The V segment lost 5 bases and the J segment 4 bases; nucleotides outside the gene matches: 3. Germline V gene sequence: CDR1 GTSNPN, CDR2 SVGIG (reference sequence). Incomplete CDR3 DNA: TGTGCCTGGGACAGGGAGCCAGATACG. Its translation: CAWDREPDT. The full CDR3 reads CAWDREPDTQYF.

This clone was observed many times. Read data end 3 residues before the CDR3 end; the end is taken from the germline J gene. The J gene is TRBJ1-2, the V gene TRBV10-3, with TRBD1 matching 8 bases. Germline assignment: CDR1 ENHRY and CDR2 SYGVKD. CDR3 length equals 13 residues. This CDR3 reads CAISEPGQGGYTF. CDR3 bases read: TGTGCCATCAGTGAGCCCGGACAGGGAGGC.

This clone has only a few counts. CDR3 loop: CASSEGWGPPNEQFF. Incomplete CDR3 DNA: TGTGCCAGCAGTGAAGGGTGGGGGCCCCCCAATGAG. The chain is built from TRBV2 and TRBJ2-1, with D possibly matching TRBD1 (6 bases). The missing CDR3 end, 3 residues past where the read stops, is filled in from the germline J gene. Germline V gene data show CDR1 as SNHLY and CDR2 as FYNNEI. The CDR3 totals 15 residues. Trimming stripped 1 base from V and 6 bases from J, with 13 bases between.

At least ten counts were recorded for this clone. The sequenced fragment ends 3 residues before the CDR3 boundary, so the rest is inferred from the germline J gene. The chain joins TRBV18 to TRBJ1-5, with TRBD1 identical over 8 bases. V lost 1 base and J lost 1; bases outside the gene matches: 15. In germline, CDR1 is KGHSH, CDR2 LQKENI. The CDR3 extends over 20 amino acids. The CDR3 loop is CASSPLPPGQVVGSNQPQHF. The sequenced part of the CDR3 DNA is TGTGCCAGCTCACCACTTCCCCCGGGACAGGTGGTGGGAAGCAATCAGCCC.

This clone is classed as medium-sized. CDR3 sequence reads: CATSRTSGGEDTQYF. CDR3 DNA, as far as it was read: TGTGCCACCAGCAGGACTAGCGGGGGGGAAGATACG. The chain links TRBV15 to TRBJ2-3; TRBD2 matches 14 bases. The read ends 3 residues shy of where the CDR3 ends; the end is completed using the germline J gene. The CDR3 is 15 residues long. Per the germline V gene, CDR1 is LNHNV and CDR2 is YYDKDF (reference sequence). J gave up 5 bases and V 3 bases, and 1 base lay outside the gene matches.

Many counts were recorded for this clone. The read falls 3 residues short of the CDR3 end, and the missing part is taken from the germline J gene. The chain is built from TRBV5-1 and TRBJ2-1, with 7 bases fitting TRBD2. Trimming took 5 bases from V and 4 from J; bases not matched to a gene: 6. The CDR3 runs to 14 residues. Germline CDR1 is SGHRS and CDR2 is YFSETQ. CDR3 protein: CASSSGTNYNEQFF. The part of the CDR3 DNA that was read is TGCGCCAGCAGTTCCGGGACTAATTACAATGAG.

This clone was recorded many times. The observed sequence ends 3 residues before the CDR3 terminus, with the missing tail filled in from the germline J gene. The V call is TRBV7-2, the J call TRBJ1-1; TRBD1 agrees at 8 bases. The CDR3 sequence is 15 residues long. Unmatched junction bases numbered 9, after V lost 6 bases and J lost 3 bases. Per germline, CDR1 SGHTA and CDR2 FQGNSA. Partial CDR3 DNA: TGTGCCAGCAGTCCGCGACAGGGGAGGTACACTGAA. Its protein is CASSPRQGRYTE. The CDR3 in full is CASSPRQGRYTEAFF.

This clone is medium-sized in the sample. The observed sequence ends 3 residues before the CDR3 terminus, with the missing tail filled in from the germline J gene. This chain uses TRBV6-2 or TRBV6-3 with TRBJ2-6, with TRBD2 identical over 10 bases. Trimming removed 5 bases from V and 1 base from J; junction bases left unmatched: 5. The germline V gene has CDR1 MNHEY and CDR2 SVGEGT. This CDR3 comprises 17 residues. The sequenced CDR3 bases are TGTGCCAGCAGTCCAACGGGACTAGCGTCTGGGGCCAACGTC. It encodes CASSPTGLASGANV. The entire CDR3 reads CASSPTGLASGANVLTF.

This clone was found many times. The read gets to within 3 residues of the CDR3 end, and the germline J gene fills in the rest. J is TRBJ2-1 and V is TRBV12-3 or TRBV12-4; 7 nucleotides agree with TRBD2. J was trimmed by 6 bases and V by 6 bases; bases with no gene match: 11. This CDR3 spans 15 amino acids. The sequenced part of the CDR3 DNA is TGTGCCAGCAGCGCCGCGGTAGCGGGCGTCAATGAG. This translates into CASSAAVAGVNE. The whole CDR3 sequence reads CASSAAVAGVNEQFF.

This clone was found many times. Sequencing ends 3 residues short of the CDR3 end; the germline J gene provides the rest. J is TRBJ2-1 and V is TRBV19; D gene ambiguous. Germline values: CDR1 LNHDA, CDR2 SQIVND (reference sequence). Trimming pared 1 base from V and 4 bases from J, leaving 11 bases between. This CDR3 comprises 15 residues. CDR3 loop: CASSIGRFYYNEQFF. The DNA read from the CDR3 is TGTGCCAGTAGTATAGGTCGGTTTTATTACAATGAG.

This clone was seen repeatedly, ten times or more. The CDR3 extends 3 residues past the end of the read, so its final part is completed from the germline J gene. The J gene is TRBJ2-3, the V gene TRBV5-1; a weak D match, TRBD1 (5 bases). V was trimmed by 5 bases and J by 0 bases, leaving 22 bases between them. Germline CDR1 reads SGHRS; CDR2 reads YFSETQ. CDR3 size: 18 residues. CDR3 sequence reads: CASSPLPSQGYSTDTQYF. CDR3 bases read: TGCGCCAGCAGTCCCCTTCCGTCTCAGGGTTACAGCACAGATACG.

This clone was seen only a few times. The read halts 3 residues ahead of the CDR3 end, with the missing end drawn from the germline J gene. The V gene is TRBV7-2, the J gene TRBJ1-2; TRBD1 aligns across 8 bases. The CDR3 totals 14 residues. Per germline, CDR1 SGHTA and CDR2 FQGNSA. This CDR3 reads CASSDTGGPYDYTF. The covered CDR3 bases are TGTGCCAGCAGCGATACAGGGGGACCCTACGAC. The full variable domain, completed using reference TRBV7-2 and TRBJ1-2, is GAGVSQSPSNKVTEKGKDVELRCDPISGHTALYWYRQSLGQGLEFLIYFQGNSAPDKSGLPSDRFSAERTGGSVSTLTIQRTQQEDSAVYLCASSDTGGPYDYTFGSGTRLTVV.

On this clone: The sequence runs out 3 residues before the end of the CDR3; the remainder is reconstructed from the germline J gene. This rearrangement joins TRBV6-2 or TRBV6-3 to TRBJ2-3; TRBD1 might be the D (6 bases). This CDR3 has 17 amino acids. Germline V gene data show CDR1 as MNHEY and CDR2 as SVGEGT. The chain's CDR3 is CASSPGQERGNNQPQYF. CDR3 DNA (partial): TGTGCCAGCAGTCCGGGACAAGAGAGGGGAAACAATCAGCCG.

This clone was recorded at least ten times. The CDR3 is cut off 3 residues early in the read; its end comes from the germline J gene. The chain employs TRBV14 and TRBJ2-3, with no clear D. V lost 0 bases and J 7 bases, leaving 14 bases between the germline ends. Germline V gene sequence: CDR1 SGHDN, CDR2 FVKESK. The CDR3 sequence is 15 residues long. Partial CDR3 DNA: TGTGCCAGCAGCCAAGAAAGGTCTAGTCGGTATACG. Amino acid sequence: CASSQERSSRYT. The entire CDR3 is CASSQERSSRYTQYF.

This clone was counted between two and nine times. The CDR3 loop reads CASSITQGANDYTF. The sequenced CDR3 bases are TGTGCCAGTAGTATAACACAGGGGGCTAACGAC. V gene TRBV19 combines with J gene TRBJ1-2, with 9 bases identical to TRBD1. The read comes to an end 3 residues before the CDR3 does, leaving the germline J gene to fill in the end. The germline gives CDR1 LNHDA, CDR2 SQIVND (reference sequence). This CDR3 has 14 amino acids.

About this clone itself: The CDR3 is cut off 3 residues early in the read; its end comes from the germline J gene. This chain connects TRBV7-9 to TRBJ2-3; possibly TRBD1 or TRBD2 for D (6 bases each). V lost 1 base, J lost 4 bases, and 12 bases lay in between. The germline V gene has CDR1 SEHNR and CDR2 FQNEAQ (reference sequence). The CDR3 has 15 residues. CDR3 in amino acids: CASSLGAGEADTQYF. The CDR3 DNA, read in part, is TGTGCCAGCAGCTTAGGCGCAGGGGAGGCAGATACG.